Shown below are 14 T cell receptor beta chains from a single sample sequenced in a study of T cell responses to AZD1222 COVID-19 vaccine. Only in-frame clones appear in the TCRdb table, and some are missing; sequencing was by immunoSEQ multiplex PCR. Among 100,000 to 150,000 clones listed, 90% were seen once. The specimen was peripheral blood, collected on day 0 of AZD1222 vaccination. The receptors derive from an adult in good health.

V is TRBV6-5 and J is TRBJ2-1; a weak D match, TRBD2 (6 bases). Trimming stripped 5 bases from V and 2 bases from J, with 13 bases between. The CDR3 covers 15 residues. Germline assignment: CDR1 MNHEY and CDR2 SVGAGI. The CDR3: CASSMGGRPYNEQFF. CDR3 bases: TGTGCCAGCAGTATGGGGGGTCGCCCCTACAATGAGCAGTTCTTC.

The CDR3 sequence: CASSQAPTGETQYF. CDR3 bases: TGCGCCAGCAGCCAAGCGCCCACGGGGGAGACCCAGTACTTC. The chain has TRBV4-1 and TRBJ2-5; possible D gene TRBD2, 5 bases. V was clipped by 1 base and J by 5 bases, with 11 bases between them. The germline gives CDR1 MGHRA, CDR2 YSYEKL. CDR3 length: 14 residues.

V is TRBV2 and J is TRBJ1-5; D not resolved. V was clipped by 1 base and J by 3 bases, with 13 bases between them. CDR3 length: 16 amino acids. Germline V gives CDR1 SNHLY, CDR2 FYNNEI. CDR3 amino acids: CASSEGGRRPNQPQHF. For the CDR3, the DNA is TGTGCCAGCAGTGAAGGCGGGCGGAGGCCCAATCAGCCCCAGCATTTT. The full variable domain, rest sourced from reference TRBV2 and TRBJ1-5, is EPEVTQTPSHQVTQMGQEVILRCVPISNHLYFYWYRQILGQKVEFLVSFYNNEISEKSEIFDDQFSVERPDGSNFTLKIRSTKLEDSAMYFCASSEGGRRPNQPQHFGDGTRLSIL.

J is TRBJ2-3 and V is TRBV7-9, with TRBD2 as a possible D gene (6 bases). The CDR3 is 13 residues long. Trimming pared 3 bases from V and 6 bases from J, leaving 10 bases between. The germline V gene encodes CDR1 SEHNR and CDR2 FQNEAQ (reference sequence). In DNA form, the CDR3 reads TGTGCCAGCAGCTTGCGGGGTGCCGATACGCAGTATTTT. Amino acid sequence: CASSLRGADTQYF.

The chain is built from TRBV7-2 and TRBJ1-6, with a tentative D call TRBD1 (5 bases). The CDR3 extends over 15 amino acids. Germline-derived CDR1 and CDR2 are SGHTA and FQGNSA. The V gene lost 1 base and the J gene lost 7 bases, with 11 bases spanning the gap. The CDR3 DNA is TGTGCCAGCAGCTTAGATAACAGGTCGAATTCACCCCTCCACTTT. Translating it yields CASSLDNRSNSPLHF.

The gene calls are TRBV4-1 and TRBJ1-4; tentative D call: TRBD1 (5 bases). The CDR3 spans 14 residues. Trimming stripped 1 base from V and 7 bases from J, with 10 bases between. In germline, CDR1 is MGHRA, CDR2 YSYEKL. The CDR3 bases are TGCGCCAGCAGCCAAGCTGGGGGTCGTGAAAAACTGTTTTTT. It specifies CASSQAGGREKLFF.

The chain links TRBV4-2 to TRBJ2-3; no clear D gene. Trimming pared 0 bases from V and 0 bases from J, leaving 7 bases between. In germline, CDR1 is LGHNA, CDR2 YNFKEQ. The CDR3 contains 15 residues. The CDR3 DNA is TGTGCCAGCAGCCAAGAAGGTACTAGCACAGATACGCAGTATTTT. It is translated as CASSQEGTSTDTQYF.

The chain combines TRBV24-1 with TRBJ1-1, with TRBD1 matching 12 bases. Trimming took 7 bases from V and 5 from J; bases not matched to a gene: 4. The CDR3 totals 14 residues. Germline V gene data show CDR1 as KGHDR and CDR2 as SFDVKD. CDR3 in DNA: TGTGCCACCAGGCCGGGACAGGGGGCAACTGAAGCTTTCTTT. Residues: CATRPGQGATEAFF.

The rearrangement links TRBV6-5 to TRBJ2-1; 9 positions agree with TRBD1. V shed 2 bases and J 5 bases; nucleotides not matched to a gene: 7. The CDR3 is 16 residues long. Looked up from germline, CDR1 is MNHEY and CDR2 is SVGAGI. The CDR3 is CASSYGTGWGDNEQFF. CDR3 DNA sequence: TGTGCCAGCAGTTACGGGACAGGGTGGGGGGACAATGAGCAGTTCTTC.

The CDR3 bases are TGTGCCAGCAGGCAGGCAGAAGCTTTCTTT. Residues: CASRQAEAFF. This chain uses TRBV2 with TRBJ1-1; no clear D gene. In germline, CDR1 is SNHLY, CDR2 FYNNEI. This CDR3 is 10 amino acids long. Trimming pared 6 bases from V and 8 bases from J, leaving 7 bases between.

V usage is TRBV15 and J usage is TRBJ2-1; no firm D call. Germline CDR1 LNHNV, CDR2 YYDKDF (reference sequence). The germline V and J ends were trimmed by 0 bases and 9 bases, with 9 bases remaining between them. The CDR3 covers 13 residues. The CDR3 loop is CATSRDGLGEQFF. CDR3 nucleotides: TGTGCCACCAGCAGAGACGGATTAGGTGAGCAGTTCTTC. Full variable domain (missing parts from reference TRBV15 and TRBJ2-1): DAMVIQNPRYQVTQFGKPVTLSCSQTLNHNVMYWYQQKSSQAPKLLFHYYDKDFNNEADTPDNFQSRRPNTSFCFLDIRSPGLGDTAMYLCATSRDGLGEQFFGPGTRLTVL.

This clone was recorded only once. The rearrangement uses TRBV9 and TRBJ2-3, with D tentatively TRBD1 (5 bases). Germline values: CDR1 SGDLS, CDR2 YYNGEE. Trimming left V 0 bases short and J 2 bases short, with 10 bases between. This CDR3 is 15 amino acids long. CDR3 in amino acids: CASSVAAGPTDTQYF. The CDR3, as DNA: TGTGCCAGCAGCGTAGCTGCAGGGCCCACAGATACGCAGTATTTT.

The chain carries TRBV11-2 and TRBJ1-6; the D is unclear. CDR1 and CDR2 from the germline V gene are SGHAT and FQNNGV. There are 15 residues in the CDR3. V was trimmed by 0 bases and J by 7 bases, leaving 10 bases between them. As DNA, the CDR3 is TGTGCCAGCAGCTTAGATCTGAGGGCAAATTCACCCCTCCACTTT. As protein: CASSLDLRANSPLHF.

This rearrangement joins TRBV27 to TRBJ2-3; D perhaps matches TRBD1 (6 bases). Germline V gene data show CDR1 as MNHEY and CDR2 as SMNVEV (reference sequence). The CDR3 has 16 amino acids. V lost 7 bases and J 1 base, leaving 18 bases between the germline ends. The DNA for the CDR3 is TGTGCCAGCACCCCCAGGGCAGGGGCCCGCACAGATACGCAGTATTTT. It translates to CASTPRAGARTDTQYF.